This T cell receptor (beta chain) was recovered during a study of T cells in Graves' hyperthyroidism and ophthalmopathy. Study-wide context: Peripheral blood sampling occurred at initial diagnosis, before any treatment.

This clonotype has ten or more counts. What it binds is unknown. Regions amplified from RNA transcripts were the TCR beta CDR3 regions. Primed by the HTBI set, a first-round RT-PCR was run on the TCR CDR3. Each CDR3 protein is one row after TCRdb ran MiXCR on the multiplex PCR reads. The top ten hold 15% to 20% of the sample, which has over 450,000 distinct CDR3 sequences, over 13% seen once. Fresh 10 ml peripheral blood yielded PBMCs. Findings of the study overall: Ophthalmopathy, as predicted by the model, came a median roughly 6.5 months after the prediction. Appearing also in blood were most of the thyroid clonotypes expanded above 0.001.

This CDR3 has 17 residues. Germline CDR1 and CDR2: LGHNA and YNFKEQ. V lost 3 bases, J lost 6 bases, and 15 bases stayed unmatched. The chain has TRBV4-2 and TRBJ2-5; 8 bases align to TRBD2. The receptor's source is a woman aged 18-35 years with Graves' hyperthyroidism. The sample was blood. CDR3 DNA: TGTGCCAGCAGCCAGGAATCCCCAGCGGGAGAAGTGAAGACCCAGTACTTC. Its translation: CASSQESPAGEVKTQYF.